This TCR beta chain emerged from a study of response to subunit inactivated influenza vaccine. Using its own MiXCR run on the RT-PCR reads, TCRdb lists one record per CDR3 protein. The data show around 570,000 distinct CDR3 sequences, with about 7.6% seen just once and around 13% held by the top ten. This clonotype was seen a few times. Germline CDR1 is SGHTA and CDR2 is FQGNSA. The CDR3 is made up of 15 amino acids. With 0 bases removed from V and 4 bases from J, the gap between germline ends came to 10 bases. The chain carries TRBV7-2 and TRBJ2-1; D call uncertain. This specimen consisted of PBMCs from blood, obtained around 25 months after vaccination. The clonotype was recovered from a man in his fifties or sixties who received an inactivated influenza vaccine. The CDR3 here is CASSLATRVYNEQFF. The CDR3 coding sequence is TGTGCCAGCAGCTTAGCAACTCGGGTATACAATGAGCAGTTCTTC.